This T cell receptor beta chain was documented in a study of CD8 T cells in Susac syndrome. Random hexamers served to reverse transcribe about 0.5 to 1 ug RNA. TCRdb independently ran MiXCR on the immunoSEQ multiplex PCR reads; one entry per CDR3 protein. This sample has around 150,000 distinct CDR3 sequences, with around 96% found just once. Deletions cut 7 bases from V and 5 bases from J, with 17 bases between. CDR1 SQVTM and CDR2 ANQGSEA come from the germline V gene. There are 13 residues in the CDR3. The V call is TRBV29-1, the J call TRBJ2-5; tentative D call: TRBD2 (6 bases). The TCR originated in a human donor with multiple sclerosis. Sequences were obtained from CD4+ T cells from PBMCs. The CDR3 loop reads CSARLGMGETQYF. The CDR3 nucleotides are TGCAGCGCCAGACTAGGCATGGGCGAGACCCAGTACTTC.